The 18 T cell receptor beta chains in this list originate from one sample, sequenced in a study of cytomegalovirus exposure and HLA in healthy donors. Vbeta (60) and Jbeta (13) primers were used in the PCR. The protocol was immunoSEQ multiplex PCR, while the TCRdb copy is restricted to in-frame clones and leaves out a portion. The table includes 90,000 to 100,000 clones, approximately 9% detected once. Sample: PBMCs. The receptors come from a middle-aged man in good health and CMV-seropositive.

The genes are TRBV29-1 and TRBJ2-4; 9 bases agree with TRBD1. V lost 6 bases and J lost 4; bases outside the gene matches: 7. The CDR3 consists of 14 residues. Germline V gives CDR1 SQVTM, CDR2 ANQGSEA. CDR3 in DNA: TGCAGCGTCGAAACAGGGGGCGCGAAAAACATTCAGTACTTC. Its protein product is CSVETGGAKNIQYF.

The chain has TRBV28 and TRBJ1-1, with 8 bases aligning to TRBD1. The trim removed 6 bases at V and 1 base at J, leaving 13 bases unmatched. The CDR3 sequence is 17 residues long. The germline CDR1 and CDR2 sequences are MDHEN and SYDVKM. CDR3 nucleotide sequence: TGTGCCAGCAGCCCTCTCCAGGGGGCTAAAGGGAACACTGAAGCTTTCTTT. This encodes CASSPLQGAKGNTEAFF.

This clone was seen only a few times. V usage is TRBV28 and J usage is TRBJ1-5, with D uncertain. CDR3 length: 12 amino acids. Trimming removed 3 bases at V and 8 bases at J, with 8 bases between. Per germline, CDR1 MDHEN and CDR2 SYDVKM. The CDR3 loop is CASSFSDKPQHF. CDR3 DNA sequence: TGTGCCAGCAGTTTTTCCGACAAGCCCCAGCATTTT.

This clone came up a few times. The chain couples TRBV27 to TRBJ2-1, with 13 bases lining up with TRBD2. J lost 6 bases, V lost 5 bases, and 10 bases had no gene match. Germline loops: CDR1 MNHEY, CDR2 SMNVEV (reference sequence). The CDR3 has 17 amino acids. CDR3 sequence reads: CASSTIPGLAGINEQFF. CDR3 nucleotide sequence: TGTGCCAGCAGTACTATCCCGGGACTAGCGGGAATCAATGAGCAGTTCTTC.

A few counts support this clone. The chain is built from TRBV7-8 and TRBJ2-3; TRBD1 aligns across 9 bases. Germline trimming cut 6 bases from V and 2 bases from J; bases unmatched to any gene: 9. Germline V gene lookup returns CDR1 SGHVS and CDR2 FQNEAQ. This CDR3 spans 16 amino acids. The CDR3 reads CASSLNGQGITDTQYF. The CDR3 region has the DNA TGTGCCAGCAGTCTCAACGGACAGGGGATCACAGATACGCAGTATTTT. Full variable domain (missing parts from reference TRBV7-8 and TRBJ2-3): GAGVSQSPRYKVAKRGQDVALRCDPISGHVSLFWYQQALGQGPEFLTYFQNEAQLDKSGLPSDRFFAERPEGSVSTLKIQRTQQEDSAVYLCASSLNGQGITDTQYFGPGTRLTVL.

The chain carries TRBV7-6 and TRBJ2-5; D is uncertain. This CDR3 region has 14 residues. Trimming pared 2 bases from V and 2 bases from J, leaving 9 bases between. The germline V gene has CDR1 SGHVS and CDR2 FNYEAQ. CDR3: CASSLSPGQETQYF. For the CDR3, the DNA is TGTGCCAGCAGCTTAAGCCCCGGTCAAGAGACCCAGTACTTC.

V usage is TRBV7-8 and J usage is TRBJ2-1; D is possibly TRBD1 (6 bases). The CDR3 contains 14 residues. Trimming shortened V by 5 bases and J by 8 bases, and 16 bases separated the two germline ends. Germline V CDR1 and CDR2: SGHVS, FQNEAQ. The CDR3 reads CASSRWGRPDEQFF. Written as DNA, the CDR3 is TGTGCCAGCAGCCGTTGGGGGCGCCCCGATGAGCAGTTCTTC.

The CDR3 region has the DNA TGTGCCAGCAGTGAAACGTCACTAGTGCAGGACCTCGGTGAGCAGTTCTTC. Translating it yields CASSETSLVQDLGEQFF. J is TRBJ2-1 and V is TRBV2; TRBD2 might be the D (5 bases). V lost 2 bases to trimming and J lost 9 bases, with 23 bases between them. Looked up from germline, CDR1 is SNHLY and CDR2 is FYNNEI. This CDR3 comprises 17 residues.

There are a few counts of this clone. The chain uses TRBV27 and TRBJ2-1; 13 bases match TRBD2. Unmatched junction bases numbered 3, after V lost 4 bases and J lost 6 bases. Germline-derived CDR1 and CDR2 are MNHEY and SMNVEV (reference sequence). The CDR3 is 15 amino acids. The CDR3 sequence is CASSSLAGGVNEQFF. CDR3 coding DNA: TGTGCCAGCAGTTCACTAGCGGGAGGGGTCAATGAGCAGTTCTTC.

The V gene is TRBV19, the J gene TRBJ2-7; 8 bases agree with TRBD2. The V gene end was trimmed by 5 bases and the J gene end by 1 base; junction bases not matched to a gene: 4. The germline V gene has CDR1 LNHDA and CDR2 SQIVND (reference sequence). The CDR3 runs to 14 residues. CDR3 region: CASSPGTSSYEQYF. Here the CDR3 DNA reads TGTGCCAGTAGTCCGGGGACTAGTTCCTACGAGCAGTACTTC.

The V and J genes are TRBV7-9 and TRBJ1-5, with 10 bases fitting TRBD1. V shed 1 base and J 7 bases; nucleotides not matched to a gene: 4. The CDR3 has 15 residues. From germline, CDR1 is SEHNR and CDR2 FQNEAQ (reference sequence). The CDR3 DNA reads TGTGCCAGCAGCTTAGGACAGGGGGCAGGGCAGCCCCAGCATTTT. This sequence encodes CASSLGQGAGQPQHF. The full variable domain, with the rest looked up from reference TRBV7-9 and TRBJ1-5, is DTGVSQNPRHKITKRGQNVTFRCDPISEHNRLYWYRQTLGQGPEFLTYFQNEAQLEKSRLLSDRFSAERPKGSFSTLEIQRTEQGDSAMYLCASSLGQGAGQPQHFGDGTRLSIL.

This clone was counted a few times. V and J are TRBV27 and TRBJ2-7; 9 nucleotides match TRBD2. This CDR3 spans 15 amino acids. CDR1 MNHEY and CDR2 SMNVEV come from the germline V gene (reference sequence). V lost 2 bases and J lost 5; bases outside the gene matches: 7. CDR3 region: CASSLEGLASHEQYF. DNA for the CDR3: TGTGCCAGCAGTTTAGAGGGACTAGCATCCCACGAGCAGTACTTC.

This clone was counted a few times. This chain uses TRBV29-1 with TRBJ2-7; unclear D gene. Germline V gives CDR1 SQVTM, CDR2 ANQGSEA. V lost 4 bases and J lost 5, with 9 bases in between. The CDR3 loop spans 11 amino acids. CDR3 sequence reads: CSVARGDEQYF. CDR3 nucleotide sequence: TGCAGCGTTGCCCGAGGCGACGAGCAGTACTTC.

The V call is TRBV5-1, the J call TRBJ2-7, with TRBD2 matching over 12 bases. Germline loops: CDR1 SGHRS, CDR2 YFSETQ. The V and J ends lost 4 bases and 5 bases, in that order; junction bases with no gene match: 7. The CDR3 sequence is 15 residues long. Here the CDR3 reads CASSLLAGGPHEQYF. CDR3 in DNA: TGCGCCAGCAGCCTTCTAGCGGGAGGGCCCCACGAGCAGTACTTC.

This clone was seen many times. The V and J genes are TRBV6-5 and TRBJ2-7, with a weak D call TRBD1 (6 bases). The CDR3 totals 15 residues. V lost 4 bases and J lost 0, with 13 bases in between. The germline V gene has CDR1 MNHEY and CDR2 SVGAGI. The CDR3 reads CASSLFQGSSYEQYF. The DNA for the CDR3 is TGTGCCAGCAGTTTGTTTCAGGGGAGCTCCTACGAGCAGTACTTC.

The V and J genes are TRBV28 and TRBJ1-2; possibly TRBD1 for D (6 bases). Trimming left V 5 bases short and J 4 bases short, with 14 bases between. Germline V gene sequence: CDR1 MDHEN, CDR2 SYDVKM. The CDR3 runs to 14 residues. CDR3 loop: CASSPPGDTYGYTF. As DNA, the CDR3 is TGTGCCAGCAGTCCCCCAGGGGATACCTATGGCTACACCTTC.

The rearrangement joins TRBV10-2 to TRBJ2-7; 7 nucleotides match TRBD1. The CDR3 loop spans 15 amino acids. After removal of 3 bases from V and 2 bases from J, the junction contained 7 bases not matched to a gene. Per germline, CDR1 WSHSY and CDR2 SAAADI. This CDR3 reads CASSDPGTDTYEQYF. The CDR3 nucleotides read TGCGCCAGCAGTGACCCCGGGACAGATACCTACGAGCAGTACTTC.

This chain uses TRBV7-8 with TRBJ2-3, with 12 bases that match TRBD2. Per the germline V gene, CDR1 is SGHVS and CDR2 is FQNEAQ. This CDR3 is 15 amino acids long. V dropped 8 bases and J dropped 3; count of bases not matched to a gene: 6. In DNA, the CDR3 is TGTGCCAGCGGATGGACTAGCGGGAAGACAGATACGCAGTATTTT. Residues: CASGWTSGKTDTQYF.